This T cell receptor beta chain was captured by sequencing in a study of T cells in Graves' hyperthyroidism and ophthalmopathy. Broader study findings: It was a median about 6.5 months before onset that the model predicted ophthalmopathy.

The TCR beta CDR3 regions underwent amplification using RNA transcripts as the source. A set of HTBI primers served as the primers for a first-round RT-PCR of the TCR CDR3. TCRdb itself ran the multiplex PCR reads through MiXCR, one entry per CDR3 protein. The sample holds 400,000 to 500,000 distinct CDR3 sequences, 12% to 15% seen once. This clonotype was seen many times. The antigen remains undetermined. J gave up 4 bases and V 1 base, and 5 bases lay outside the gene matches. The CDR3 contains 15 residues. CDR1 and CDR2 (germline): SGHRS, YFSETQ. The receptor was derived from a woman between 18 and 29 years old with Graves' hyperthyroidism. The chain joins TRBV5-1 to TRBJ1-5, with 7 bases lining up with TRBD1. The sample taken for sequencing was blood. The CDR3 coding sequence is TGCGCCAGCAGCTTGTCCCCACAGGGGAATCAGCCCCAGCATTTT. Its translation: CASSLSPQGNQPQHF.